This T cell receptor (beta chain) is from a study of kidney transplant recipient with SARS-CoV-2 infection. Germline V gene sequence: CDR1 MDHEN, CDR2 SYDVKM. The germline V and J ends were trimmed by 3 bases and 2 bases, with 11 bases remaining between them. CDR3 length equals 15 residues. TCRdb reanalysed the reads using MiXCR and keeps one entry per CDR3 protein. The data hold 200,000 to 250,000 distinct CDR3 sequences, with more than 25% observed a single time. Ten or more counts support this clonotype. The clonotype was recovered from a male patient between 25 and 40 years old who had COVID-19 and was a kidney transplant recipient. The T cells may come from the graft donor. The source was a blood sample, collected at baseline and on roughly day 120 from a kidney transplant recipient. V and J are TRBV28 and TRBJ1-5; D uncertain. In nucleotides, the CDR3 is TGTGCCAGCAGTTTTGGGATCGTTCGCAATCAGCCCCAGCATTTT. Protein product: CASSFGIVRNQPQHF.